These 30 T cell receptor beta chains were sequenced from one sample in a study of T cells in localized non-small cell lung cancer. Clones were read by immunoSEQ multiplex PCR, and TCRdb kept only the in-frame ones, dropping some. The data hold approximately 15,000 clones, with around 85% observed a single time. Sequencing used peripheral blood, obtained before any cancer treatment. Source of these receptors: an older female donor with stage I squamous cell lung carcinoma.

Here the CDR3 DNA reads TGTGCCAGCAGCTTCGGGGGACCCCAAGAGACCCAGTACTTC. Protein sequence: CASSFGGPQETQYF. J is TRBJ2-5 and V is TRBV7-2, with D possibly TRBD2 on 6 matching bases. Germline V gene lookup returns CDR1 SGHTA and CDR2 FQGNSA. This CDR3 contains 14 residues. V was shortened by 3 bases and J by 1 base, with 9 bases between the two germline ends.

This chain connects TRBV6-5 to TRBJ2-7, with D tentatively TRBD2 (5 bases). Germline loops: CDR1 MNHEY, CDR2 SVGAGI. Trimming stripped 5 bases from V and 1 base from J, with 12 bases between. This CDR3 spans 14 amino acids. CDR3 in DNA: TGTGCCAGCAGTCCTATTACTAGATCCTACGAGCAGTACTTC. Translation gives CASSPITRSYEQYF.

The V and J genes are TRBV18 and TRBJ2-3; D unclear. Germline V gene sequence: CDR1 KGHSH, CDR2 LQKENI. V lost 3 bases and J lost 4, with 2 bases in between. The CDR3 extends over 11 amino acids. In DNA form, the CDR3 reads TGTGCCAGCTCACCCGCAGATACGCAGTATTTT. It specifies CASSPADTQYF.

The rearrangement links TRBV6-6 to TRBJ2-1, with 7 bases identical to TRBD1. The CDR3 totals 13 residues. Trimming took 6 bases from V and 7 from J; bases not matched to a gene: 6. Looked up from germline, CDR1 is MNHNY and CDR2 is SVGAGI (reference sequence). The CDR3 loop reads CASSSGGQNEQFF. CDR3 DNA sequence: TGTGCCAGCAGCTCAGGGGGACAGAATGAGCAGTTCTTC.

The chain recombines TRBV7-9 with TRBJ2-7, with D possibly being TRBD2 (5 bases). CDR1 SEHNR and CDR2 FQNEAQ come from the germline V gene (reference sequence). The CDR3 is 13 residues long. V was cut by 4 bases and J by 0 bases, with 7 bases left in between. CDR3 coding DNA: TGTGCCAGCAGCTCCCGGGACTCCTACGAGCAGTACTTC. Its protein is CASSSRDSYEQYF.

The V call is TRBV27, the J call TRBJ1-5; the match to TRBD1 covers 7 bases. The germline gives CDR1 MNHEY, CDR2 SMNVEV (reference sequence). V shed 3 bases, J shed 7 bases, and the junction held 3 bases outside the gene matches. This CDR3 spans 13 amino acids. The CDR3: CASSFTGDQPQHF. As DNA, the CDR3 is TGTGCCAGCAGTTTTACAGGGGACCAGCCCCAGCATTTT.

CDR3 amino acids: CASSWDSMNTEAFF. Here the CDR3 DNA reads TGTGCCAGCAGCTGGGACAGCATGAACACTGAAGCTTTCTTT. The chain recombines TRBV5-4 with TRBJ1-1; 7 bases agree with TRBD1. Germline V lookup: CDR1 SGHNT, CDR2 YYREEE (reference sequence). V was clipped by 3 bases and J by 0 bases; unmatched bases: 2. This CDR3 region has 14 residues.

This CDR3 is CASSSGQHNSPLHF. DNA of the CDR3: TGTGCCAGCAGTTCGGGACAGCATAATTCACCCCTCCACTTT. The V and J genes are TRBV6-5 and TRBJ1-6; 7 nucleotides agree with TRBD1. V lost 4 bases and J lost 5; bases outside the gene matches: 2. The CDR3 is 14 amino acids. Germline values: CDR1 MNHEY, CDR2 SVGAGI.

The V gene is TRBV13, the J gene TRBJ1-2, with 8 nucleotides matching TRBD1. Germline assignment: CDR1 PRHDT and CDR2 FYEKMQ (reference sequence). The CDR3 has 13 amino acids. The ends lost 6 bases at V and 8 bases at J; junction bases unmatched: 8. For the CDR3, the DNA is TGTGCCAGCAGTTACCAGGGGGCGGTAGGCTACACCTTC. The encoded protein is CASSYQGAVGYTF.

This chain links TRBV5-1 with TRBJ1-3, with 7 bases fitting TRBD1. The V gene end was trimmed by 5 bases and the J gene end by 4 bases; junction bases not matched to a gene: 6. The CDR3 runs 14 residues. CDR1 is SGHRS and CDR2 is YFSETQ in the germline V gene. CDR3 region: CASRTGTGGNTIYF. CDR3 coding DNA: TGCGCCAGCAGGACAGGGACGGGAGGAAACACCATATATTTT. Complete variable domain (other parts from reference TRBV5-1 and TRBJ1-3): KAGVTQTPRYLIKTRGQQVTLSCSPISGHRSVSWYQQTPGQGLQFLFEYFSETQRNKGNFPGRFSGRQFSNSRSEMNVSTLELGDSALYLCASRTGTGGNTIYFGEGSWLTVV.

In its sample, this clone ranks as large. The same CDR3 is also encoded by other DNA sequences in this sample. This chain joins TRBV7-2 and TRBJ2-3; TRBD2 is a possible D gene (5 bases). Trimming took off 3 bases at V and 6 bases at J, with 7 bases between the two ends. The CDR3 contains 12 residues. Germline V gives CDR1 SGHTA, CDR2 FQGNSA. CDR3 in DNA: TGTGCCAGCAGCTTGGACTTGGATACGCAGTATTTT. Its translation: CASSLDLDTQYF. The whole variable domain, filled in from reference TRBV7-2 and TRBJ2-3, reads GAGVSQSPSNKVTEKGKDVELRCDPISGHTALYWYRQSLGQGLEFLIYFQGNSAPDKSGLPSDRFSAERTGGSVSTLTIQRTQQEDSAVYLCASSLDLDTQYFGPGTRLTVL.

The chain joins TRBV10-3 to TRBJ2-1; D gene unclear. V lost 3 bases and J lost 6, with 9 bases in between. The CDR3 is 13 amino acids. Germline V gives CDR1 ENHRY, CDR2 SYGVKD. In DNA, the CDR3 is TGTGCCATCAGTGATACCGGCACCAATGAGCAGTTCTTC. The encoded protein is CAISDTGTNEQFF.

The chain couples TRBV30 to TRBJ2-5, with 11 nucleotides matching TRBD2. J lost 3 bases, V lost 1 base, and 4 bases had no gene match. Germline V CDR1 and CDR2: GTSNPN, SVGIG (reference sequence). This CDR3 has 15 amino acids. The CDR3, as DNA: TGTGCCTGGAGTGAATTAGCGGGGGGGAAAGAGACCCAGTACTTC. Translation gives CAWSELAGGKETQYF.

This clone appeared a single time. The genes are TRBV27 and TRBJ1-5, with a tentative D call TRBD1 (5 bases). This CDR3 contains 15 residues. Germline assignment: CDR1 MNHEY and CDR2 SMNVEV (reference sequence). V dropped 4 bases and J dropped 2 bases, with 12 bases sitting between them. The CDR3 spells CASSWAGTGNQPQHF. Here the CDR3 DNA reads TGTGCCAGCAGTTGGGCAGGGACGGGCAATCAGCCCCAGCATTTT.

This clone was counted a few times. The rearrangement joins TRBV4-2 to TRBJ1-4; 7 bases are shared with TRBD1. The CDR3 totals 13 residues. J gave up 8 bases and V 4 bases, and 4 bases lay outside the gene matches. Germline lookup yields CDR1 LGHNA and CDR2 YNFKEQ. CDR3 in DNA: TGTGCCAGCAGCCTCGCAGGGGGGGAAAAACTGTTTTTT. It specifies CASSLAGGEKLFF.

The chain combines TRBV19 with TRBJ1-1; 8 nucleotides agree with TRBD1. Germline-derived CDR1 and CDR2 are LNHDA and SQIVND (reference sequence). The CDR3 totals 15 residues. With V trimmed by 6 bases and J by 3 bases, 9 bases remained unmatched. The CDR3 is CASSPAQGADTEAFF. In nucleotides, the CDR3 is TGTGCCAGTAGCCCAGCTCAGGGGGCCGACACTGAAGCTTTCTTT.

This chain joins TRBV7-9 and TRBJ2-2; the D is unclear. CDR1 is SEHNR, CDR2 FQNEAQ, per germline (reference sequence). V was clipped by 5 bases and J by 5 bases, with 9 bases between them. The CDR3 runs 13 residues. CDR3 sequence reads: CASSLLITGELFF. The CDR3 nucleotides read TGTGCCAGCAGCCTATTAATAACCGGGGAGCTGTTTTTT.

The chain uses TRBV4-1 and TRBJ1-1; 7 bases are a match to TRBD1. The CDR3 has 16 residues. Germline CDR1 reads MGHRA; CDR2 reads YSYEKL. With V trimmed by 1 base and J by 5 bases, 10 bases remained unmatched. In DNA form, the CDR3 reads TGCGCCAGCAGCCAAGGACAAGGGACAGACTTGACTGAAGCTTTCTTT. This encodes CASSQGQGTDLTEAFF.

This chain joins TRBV19 and TRBJ1-1, with D perhaps TRBD1 (5 bases). V lost 10 bases and J lost 4, with 13 bases in between. CDR3 length equals 12 residues. Germline V gene data show CDR1 as LNHDA and CDR2 as SQIVND (reference sequence). The chain's CDR3 is CATWDGFTEAFF. In nucleotides, the CDR3 is TGTGCCACCTGGGACGGATTCACTGAAGCTTTCTTT.

This chain uses TRBV6-6 with TRBJ1-2, with 7 positions matching TRBD1. J lost 0 bases, V lost 6 bases, and 7 bases had no gene match. Germline CDR1 and CDR2: MNHNY and SVGAGI (reference sequence). The CDR3 is 15 residues long. CDR3 DNA sequence: TGTGCCAGCAGCCCTCTCGACAGGGCTAACTATGGCTACACCTTC. Protein product: CASSPLDRANYGYTF.

This clone turned up a few times. The rearrangement links TRBV9 to TRBJ2-2; 10 bases align to TRBD1. Germline-derived CDR1 and CDR2 are SGDLS and YYNGEE. J was trimmed by 3 bases and V by 3 bases; bases with no gene match: 8. CDR3 length equals 17 residues. CDR3 in DNA: TGTGCCAGCAGCGCTCTCTGGACAGGGGGGGACACCGGGGAGCTGTTTTTT. Its translation: CASSALWTGGDTGELFF. Variable domain in full (rest from reference TRBV9 and TRBJ2-2): DSGVTQTPKHLITATGQRVTLRCSPRSGDLSVYWYQQSLDQGLQFLIQYYNGEERAKGNILERFSAQQFPDLHSELNLSSLELGDSALYFCASSALWTGGDTGELFFGEGSRLTVL.

The chain is built from TRBV27 and TRBJ2-1, with 7 bases that match TRBD1. The ends lost 6 bases at V and 7 bases at J; junction bases unmatched: 9. CDR1 is MNHEY, CDR2 SMNVEV, per germline (reference sequence). The CDR3 covers 14 residues. As DNA, the CDR3 is TGTGCCAGCAGGCAGGGGGTCGCTAAGAATGAGCAGTTCTTC. Its translation: CASRQGVAKNEQFF.

The chain is built from TRBV28 and TRBJ2-1; TRBD1 aligns across 10 bases. The CDR3 is 15 amino acids. CDR1 is MDHEN, CDR2 SYDVKM, per germline. V dropped 4 bases and J dropped 3; count of bases not matched to a gene: 3. CDR3 nucleotide sequence: TGTGCCAGCAGTTCCGGACAGGGGGACTACAATGAGCAGTTCTTC. Amino acid sequence: CASSSGQGDYNEQFF.

The V call is TRBV14, the J call TRBJ2-6, with D perhaps matching TRBD1 or TRBD2 (6 bases each). With 3 bases removed from V and 0 bases from J, the gap between germline ends came to 9 bases. The CDR3 loop spans 16 amino acids. Germline V gene data show CDR1 as SGHDN and CDR2 as FVKESK. The CDR3 bases are TGTGCCAGCAGCCAGGGGGGCTTCTCTGGGGCCAACGTCCTGACTTTC. Amino acid sequence: CASSQGGFSGANVLTF.

This clone was observed a handful of times. CDR3 region: CASSRRYEQYF. As DNA, the CDR3 is TGTGCCAGCAGCCGTCGGTACGAGCAGTACTTC. The rearrangement links TRBV28 to TRBJ2-7; D gene uncertain. With 6 bases removed from V and 4 bases from J, the gap between germline ends came to 7 bases. Germline V gene lookup returns CDR1 MDHEN and CDR2 SYDVKM. The CDR3 length is 11 residues.

The chain is built from TRBV30 and TRBJ1-4; D ambiguous. The ends were cut back, 5 bases at V and 2 bases at J, with 12 bases in the middle. The germline V gene has CDR1 GTSNPN and CDR2 SVGIG (reference sequence). The CDR3 length is 14 residues. CDR3 in DNA: TGTGCCTGGGACGTCGGCTGGACTAATGAAAAACTGTTTTTT. This sequence encodes CAWDVGWTNEKLFF. The full variable domain, completed using reference TRBV30 and TRBJ1-4, is SQTIHQWPATLVQPVGSPLSLECTVEGTSNPNLYWYRQAAGRGLQLLFYSVGIGQISSEVPQNLSASRPQDRQFILSSKKLLLSDSGFYLCAWDVGWTNEKLFFGSGTQLSVL.

V is TRBV6-1 and J is TRBJ1-2; no firm D call. With 6 bases removed from V and 1 base from J, the gap between germline ends came to 9 bases. CDR1 and CDR2 (germline): MNHNS, SASEGT. The CDR3 is 13 amino acids. CDR3 sequence reads: CASRYGRNYGYTF. CDR3 nucleotide sequence: TGTGCCAGCAGATATGGTCGTAACTATGGCTACACCTTC.

The table lists this clone with a count of one. This rearrangement joins TRBV14 to TRBJ1-4, with D unclear. The CDR3 contains 13 residues. Trimming removed 6 bases at V and 6 bases at J, with 11 bases between. Germline assignment: CDR1 SGHDN and CDR2 FVKESK. The CDR3 protein is CASSPHPDEKLFF. The CDR3 DNA is TGTGCCAGCAGTCCACACCCAGATGAAAAACTGTTTTTT.

The chain uses TRBV11-2 and TRBJ2-3; TRBD1 agrees at 10 bases. The CDR3 consists of 16 residues. Looked up from germline, CDR1 is SGHAT and CDR2 is FQNNGV. V gave up 5 bases and J gave up 3 bases; unmatched junction bases: 8. The CDR3 loop reads CASSGSGTGATDTQYF. CDR3 bases: TGTGCCAGCAGCGGCTCCGGGACAGGGGCGACAGATACGCAGTATTTT.

The chain couples TRBV5-6 to TRBJ2-7, with 7 bases identical to TRBD1. Germline CDR1 and CDR2: SGHDT and YYEEEE. The CDR3 runs to 16 residues. V gave up 2 bases and J gave up 6 bases; unmatched junction bases: 14. Here the CDR3 reads CASSFVPGQGVGEQYF. CDR3 nucleotide sequence: TGTGCCAGCAGCTTTGTTCCGGGGCAGGGGGTCGGCGAGCAGTACTTC.